This paragraph covers one TCR beta chain sequence. Its antigen is undetermined. The data were obtained in a study of blood T cells in healthy people across ages. Study-level points and caveats: Any changes in expanded clonotypes were possibly confounded, as donor CMV status remained unknown. The unsorted PBMCs prevented any conclusive comparison of naive versus antigen-experienced cells.

Germline-derived CDR1 and CDR2 are MNHEY and SVGAGI. The V segment lost 4 bases and the J segment 6 bases; nucleotides outside the gene matches: 10. The CDR3 is 17 amino acids. Isolating PBMCs gave at least 6.5 million of these cells per sample. A second PCR of roughly 7 to 11 cycles used a sample-barcoded 5' primer and a J-beta primer mix. The yield of each sample was at least 2.5 million CDR3-containing paired-end reads. Each CDR3 protein gets one entry after TCRdb re-called the 5' RACE reads with MiXCR. The sample lists some 860,000 distinct CDR3 sequences, around three fifths seen once, with under 30% in the top ten.

The chain carries TRBV6-5 and TRBJ2-1, with TRBD2 identical over 12 bases. Sample: blood. The clonotype originates from a man aged 40-49 years in good health. The CDR3 bases are TGTGCCAGCAGTTCCCCTACCCTAGCGGGAGGGGGCAATGAGCAGTTCTTC. This translates into CASSSPTLAGGGNEQFF.